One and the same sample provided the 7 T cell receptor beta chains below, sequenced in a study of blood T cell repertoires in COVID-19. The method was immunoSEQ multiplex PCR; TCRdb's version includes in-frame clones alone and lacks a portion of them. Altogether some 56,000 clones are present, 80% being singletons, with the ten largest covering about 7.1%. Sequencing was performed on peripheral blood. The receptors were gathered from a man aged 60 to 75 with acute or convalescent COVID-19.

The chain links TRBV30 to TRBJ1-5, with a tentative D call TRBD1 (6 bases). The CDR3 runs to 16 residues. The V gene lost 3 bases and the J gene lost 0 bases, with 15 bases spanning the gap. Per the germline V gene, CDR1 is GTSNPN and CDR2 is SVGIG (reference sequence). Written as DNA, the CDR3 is TGTGCCTGGAGCGCAGACCGAGGGGGTAGCAATCAGCCCCAGCATTTT. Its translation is CAWSADRGGSNQPQHF.

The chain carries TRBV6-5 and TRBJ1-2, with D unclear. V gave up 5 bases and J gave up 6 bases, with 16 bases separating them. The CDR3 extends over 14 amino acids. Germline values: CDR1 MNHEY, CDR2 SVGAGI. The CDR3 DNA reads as TGTGCCAGCAGTCCCGAGATTCGTATGGATGGCTACACCTTC. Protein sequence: CASSPEIRMDGYTF.

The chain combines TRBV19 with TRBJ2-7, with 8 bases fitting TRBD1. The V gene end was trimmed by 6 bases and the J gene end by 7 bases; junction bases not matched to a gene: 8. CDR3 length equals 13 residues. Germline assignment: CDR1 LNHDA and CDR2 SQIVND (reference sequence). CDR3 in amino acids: CASRDRATREQYF. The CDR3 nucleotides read TGTGCCAGTAGGGACAGGGCAACGAGGGAGCAGTACTTC.

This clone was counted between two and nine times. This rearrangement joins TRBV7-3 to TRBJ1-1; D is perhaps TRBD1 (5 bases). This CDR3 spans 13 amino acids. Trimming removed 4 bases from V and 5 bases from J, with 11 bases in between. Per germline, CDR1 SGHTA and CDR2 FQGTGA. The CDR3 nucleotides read TGTGCCAGCAGCTCGGGGGGGTGGACTGAAGCTTTCTTT. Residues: CASSSGGWTEAFF.

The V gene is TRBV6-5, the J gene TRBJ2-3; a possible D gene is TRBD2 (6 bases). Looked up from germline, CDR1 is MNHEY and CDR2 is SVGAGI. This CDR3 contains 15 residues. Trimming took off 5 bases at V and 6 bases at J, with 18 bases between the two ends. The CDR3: CASSTVEGRTDTQYF. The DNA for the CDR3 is TGTGCCAGCAGTACTGTGGAGGGCAGGACGGATACGCAGTATTTT.

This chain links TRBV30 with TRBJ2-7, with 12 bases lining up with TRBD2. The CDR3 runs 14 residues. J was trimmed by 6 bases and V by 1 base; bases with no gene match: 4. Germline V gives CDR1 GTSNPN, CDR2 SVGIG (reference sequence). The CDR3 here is CAWSGLAGVGEQYF. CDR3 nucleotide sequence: TGTGCCTGGAGTGGACTAGCGGGGGTTGGCGAGCAGTACTTC.

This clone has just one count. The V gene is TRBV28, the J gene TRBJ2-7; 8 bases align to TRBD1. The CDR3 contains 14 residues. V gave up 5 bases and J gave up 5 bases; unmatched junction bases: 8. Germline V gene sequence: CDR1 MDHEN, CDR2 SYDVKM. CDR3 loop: CASSRDRGFDEQYF. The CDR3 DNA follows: TGTGCCAGCAGTAGAGACAGGGGTTTTGACGAGCAGTACTTC.